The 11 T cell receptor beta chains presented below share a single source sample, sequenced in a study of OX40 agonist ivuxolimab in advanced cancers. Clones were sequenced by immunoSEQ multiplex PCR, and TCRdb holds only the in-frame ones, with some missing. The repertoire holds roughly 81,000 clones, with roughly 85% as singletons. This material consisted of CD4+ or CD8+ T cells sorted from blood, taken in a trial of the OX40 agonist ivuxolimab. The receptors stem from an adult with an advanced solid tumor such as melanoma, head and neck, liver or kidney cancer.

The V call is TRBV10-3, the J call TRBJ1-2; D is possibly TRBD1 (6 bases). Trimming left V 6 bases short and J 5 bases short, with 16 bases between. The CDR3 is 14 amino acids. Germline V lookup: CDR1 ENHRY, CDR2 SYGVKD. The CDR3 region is CAISPGHLGYGYTF. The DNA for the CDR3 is TGTGCCATCAGCCCGGGACACCTTGGGTATGGCTACACCTTC.

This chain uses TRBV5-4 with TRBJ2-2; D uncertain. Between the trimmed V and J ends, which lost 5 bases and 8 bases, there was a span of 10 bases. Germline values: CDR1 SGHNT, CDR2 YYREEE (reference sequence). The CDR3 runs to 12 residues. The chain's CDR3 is CASRTYSGELFF. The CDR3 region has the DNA TGTGCCAGCAGAACTTATTCGGGGGAGCTGTTTTTT.

The CDR3 DNA sequence: TGTGCCAGCAGCTTAGCGGGTGGTAGCGGGAGGTTGGGAAACATTCAGTACTTC. Residues: CASSLAGGSGRLGNIQYF. The V call is TRBV7-8, the J call TRBJ2-4; the match to TRBD2 covers 10 bases. This CDR3 is 18 amino acids long. Germline-derived CDR1 and CDR2 are SGHVS and FQNEAQ. Trimming removed 0 bases from V and 6 bases from J; junction bases left unmatched: 11.

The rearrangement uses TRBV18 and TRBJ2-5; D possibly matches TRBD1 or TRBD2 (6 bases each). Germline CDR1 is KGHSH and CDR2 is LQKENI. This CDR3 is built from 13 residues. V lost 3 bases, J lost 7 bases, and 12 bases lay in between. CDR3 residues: CASSPSEGGTQYF. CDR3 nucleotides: TGTGCCAGCTCACCGTCGGAGGGGGGGACCCAGTACTTC. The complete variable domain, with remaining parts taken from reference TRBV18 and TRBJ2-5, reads NAGVMQNPRHLVRRRGQEARLRCSPMKGHSHVYWYRQLPEEGLKFMVYLQKENIIDESGMPKERFSAEFPKEGPSILRIQQVVRGDSAAYFCASSPSEGGTQYFGPGTRLLVL.

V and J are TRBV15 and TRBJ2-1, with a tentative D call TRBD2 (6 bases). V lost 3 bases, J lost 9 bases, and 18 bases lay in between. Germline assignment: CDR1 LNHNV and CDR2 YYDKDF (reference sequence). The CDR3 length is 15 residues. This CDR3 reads CATSSQRALGGEQFF. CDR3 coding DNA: TGTGCCACCAGCAGTCAGCGGGCTCTCGGGGGTGAGCAGTTCTTC.

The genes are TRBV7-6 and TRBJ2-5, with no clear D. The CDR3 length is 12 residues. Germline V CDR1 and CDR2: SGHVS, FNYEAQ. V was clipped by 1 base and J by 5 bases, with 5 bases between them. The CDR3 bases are TGTGCCAGCAGCTTAGGAAGCGAGACCCAGTACTTC. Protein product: CASSLGSETQYF.

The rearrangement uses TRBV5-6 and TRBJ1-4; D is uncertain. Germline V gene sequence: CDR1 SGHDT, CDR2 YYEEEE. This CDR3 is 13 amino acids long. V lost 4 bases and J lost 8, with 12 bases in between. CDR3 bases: TGTGCCAGCAGCAGTTTGGTAGACGAAAAACTGTTTTTT. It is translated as CASSSLVDEKLFF. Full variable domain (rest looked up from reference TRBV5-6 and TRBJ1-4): DAGVTQSPTHLIKTRGQQVTLRCSPKSGHDTVSWYQQALGQGPQFIFQYYEEEERQRGNFPDRFSGHQFPNYSSELNVNALLLGDSALYLCASSSLVDEKLFFGSGTQLSVL.

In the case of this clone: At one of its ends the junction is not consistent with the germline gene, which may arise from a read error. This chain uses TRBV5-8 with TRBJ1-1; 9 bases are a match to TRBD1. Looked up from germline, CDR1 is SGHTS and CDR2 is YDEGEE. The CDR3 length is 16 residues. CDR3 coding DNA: TGCGCCAGCAGCCAGGACAGGGGTCTTATGAACACTGAAGCTTTCTTT. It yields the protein CASSQDRGLMNTEAFF.

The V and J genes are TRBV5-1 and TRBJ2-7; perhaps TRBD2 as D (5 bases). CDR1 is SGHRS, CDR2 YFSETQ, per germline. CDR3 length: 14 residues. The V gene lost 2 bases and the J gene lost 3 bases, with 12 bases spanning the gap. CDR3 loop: CASSFRGSNYEQYF. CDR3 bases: TGCGCCAGCAGCTTTCGAGGGAGTAACTACGAGCAGTACTTC.

The CDR3 spells CASSSAAGLAVTQYF. The DNA for the CDR3 is TGTGCCAGCAGCTCGGCTGCGGGACTAGCGGTTACGCAGTATTTT. The rearrangement uses TRBV9 and TRBJ2-3; 11 bases line up with TRBD2. The CDR3 has 15 residues. Per germline, CDR1 SGDLS and CDR2 YYNGEE. Losses at the gene ends were 4 bases for V and 8 bases for J; bases not matched to a gene: 9.

CDR3 residues: CASSLTSGEQYF. Written as DNA, the CDR3 is TGTGCCAGCAGCTTAACTTCGGGCGAGCAGTACTTC. V is TRBV7-9 and J is TRBJ2-7, with no clear D. The germline V and J ends were trimmed by 2 bases and 6 bases, with 8 bases remaining between them. The CDR3 totals 12 residues. CDR1 and CDR2 from the germline V gene are SEHNR and FQNEAQ (reference sequence).